Listed below are T cell receptor beta chains from one sample, sequenced in a study of cytomegalovirus exposure and HLA in healthy donors. Libraries were prepared by immunoSEQ multiplex PCR; TCRdb keeps only in-frame clonotypes and omits some of them. The profile shows tens of thousands of clones, roughly 80% of them singletons. Sequences were obtained from PBMCs. The receptors originated from a woman between 40 and 55 years old in good health and CMV-seropositive. Both conserved end residues are part of each CDR3. D genes are given only for firm matches. Where a row states a size, it is once, few, many or the class of an expanded clone; other rows omit it.

CDR3 protein: CASSLEGGGGHFSPLHF; CDR3 DNA: TGTGCCAGCAGCTTAGAGGGCGGGGGTGGGCATTTTTCACCCCTCCACTTT; D gene: -; V gene: TRBV7-2; clone size: -; J gene: TRBJ1-6
CDR3 protein: CAYRGGAVTNGYTF; CDR3 DNA: TGTGCCTATCGAGGGGGCGCTGTAACAAATGGCTACACCTTC; D gene: TRBD1; V gene: TRBV30; clone size: -; J gene: TRBJ1-2
CDR3 protein: CASSGRGRGQTNYGYTF; CDR3 DNA: TGTGCCAGCAGTGGAAGGGGTAGGGGGCAGACTAACTATGGCTACACCTTC; D gene: TRBD1; V gene: TRBV2; clone size: -; J gene: TRBJ1-2
CDR3 protein: CASGLFGRNTGELFF; CDR3 DNA: TGTGCTAGTGGTTTGTTTGGCAGAAACACCGGGGAGCTGTTTTTT; D gene: -; V gene: TRBV12-5; clone size: -; J gene: TRBJ2-2
CDR3 protein: CASRPSGGGETQYF; CDR3 DNA: TGTGCCAGCAGGCCAAGCGGGGGGGGAGAGACCCAGTACTTC; D gene: TRBD2; V gene: TRBV6-1; clone size: -; J gene: TRBJ2-5
CDR3 protein: CASSKGVPSGVQETQYF; CDR3 DNA: TGTGCCAGCAGCAAAGGCGTGCCTAGCGGGGTCCAAGAGACCCAGTACTTC; D gene: -; V gene: TRBV21-1; clone size: -; J gene: TRBJ2-5
CDR3 protein: CASKAGALVSYEQYF; CDR3 DNA: TGTGCCAGCAAGGCGGGGGCTCTAGTCTCCTACGAGCAGTACTTC; D gene: -; V gene: TRBV2; clone size: -; J gene: TRBJ2-7
CDR3 protein: CASSASSGGYEQYF; CDR3 DNA: TGTGCCAGCAGTGCCTCTAGCGGGGGGTACGAGCAGTACTTC; D gene: TRBD2; V gene: TRBV2; clone size: -; J gene: TRBJ2-7
CDR3 protein: CASSRETSPYYGYTF; CDR3 DNA: TGTGCCAGCAGCAGGGAGACCTCTCCCTACTATGGCTACACCTTC; D gene: -; V gene: TRBV14; clone size: -; J gene: TRBJ1-2
CDR3 protein: CASSYSEGVVNTEAFF; CDR3 DNA: TGTGCCAGCAGTTACTCCGAGGGGGTCGTCAACACTGAAGCTTTCTTT; D gene: -; V gene: TRBV6-5; clone size: -; J gene: TRBJ1-1
CDR3 protein: CASSLPGWEQYF; CDR3 DNA: TGCGCCAGCAGCTTACCAGGTTGGGAGCAGTACTTC; D gene: -; V gene: TRBV5-1; clone size: -; J gene: TRBJ2-7
CDR3 protein: CASSVLQGNYGYTF; CDR3 DNA: TGTGCCAGCAGCGTACTACAGGGCAACTATGGCTACACCTTC; D gene: -; V gene: TRBV13; clone size: -; J gene: TRBJ1-2
CDR3 protein: CASSYRGTGYTF; CDR3 DNA: TGTGCCAGCAGTTACAGGGGCACGGGCTACACCTTC; D gene: -; V gene: TRBV6-5; clone size: few; J gene: TRBJ1-2
CDR3 protein: CSVLRDTHEAFF; CDR3 DNA: TGCAGCGTTCTCCGGGACACTCATGAAGCTTTCTTT; D gene: -; V gene: TRBV29-1; clone size: once; J gene: TRBJ1-1
CDR3 protein: CSADPRAGNEQFF; CDR3 DNA: TGCAGCGCCGACCCTCGAGCGGGGAATGAGCAGTTCTTC; D gene: TRBD2; V gene: TRBV29-1; clone size: -; J gene: TRBJ2-1
CDR3 protein: CAWSGTSGTYEQYF; CDR3 DNA: TGTGCCTGGAGTGGGACTAGCGGGACCTACGAGCAGTACTTC; D gene: TRBD2; V gene: TRBV30; clone size: -; J gene: TRBJ2-7
CDR3 protein: CASKATGGPADTQYF; CDR3 DNA: TGCGCCAGCAAAGCGACGGGGGGGCCGGCAGATACGCAGTATTTT; D gene: TRBD2; V gene: TRBV10-2; clone size: -; J gene: TRBJ2-3
CDR3 protein: CAWSYRGTEAFF; CDR3 DNA: TGTGCCTGGAGTTATCGGGGCACTGAAGCTTTCTTT; D gene: -; V gene: TRBV30; clone size: -; J gene: TRBJ1-1
CDR3 protein: CARAGGAGEQFF; CDR3 DNA: TGTGCCCGCGCGGGGGGGGCGGGTGAGCAGTTCTTC; D gene: TRBD2; V gene: TRBV30; clone size: -; J gene: TRBJ2-1
CDR3 protein: CASSRESMAGGRLSTDTQYF; CDR3 DNA: TGTGCCAGCAGCCGAGAGTCCATGGCGGGGGGGAGATTAAGCACAGATACGCAGTATTTT; D gene: TRBD2; V gene: TRBV4-2; clone size: -; J gene: TRBJ2-3
CDR3 protein: CASSYAGASSPLHF; CDR3 DNA: TGTGCCAGCAGTTACGCGGGGGCAAGTTCACCCCTCCACTTT; D gene: -; V gene: TRBV6-6; clone size: -; J gene: TRBJ1-6
CDR3 protein: CASSSYPGQGATNEKLFF; CDR3 DNA: TGTGCCAGCAGTTCCTATCCGGGACAGGGGGCAACTAATGAAAAACTGTTTTTT; D gene: TRBD1; V gene: TRBV2; clone size: -; J gene: TRBJ1-4
CDR3 protein: CAISESEGTGELGTQYF; CDR3 DNA: TGTGCCATCAGTGAGTCAGAGGGGACAGGGGAGTTGGGTACGCAGTATTTT; D gene: TRBD1; V gene: TRBV10-3; clone size: -; J gene: TRBJ2-3
CDR3 protein: CASSYSGGLDEQFF; CDR3 DNA: TGTGCCAGCAGTTACTCCGGCGGGTTGGATGAGCAGTTCTTC; D gene: -; V gene: TRBV6-6; clone size: -; J gene: TRBJ2-1
CDR3 protein: CASSQALGLAGGRGQETQYF; CDR3 DNA: TGTGCCAGCAGCCAAGCTTTGGGACTAGCGGGGGGGCGGGGACAAGAGACCCAGTACTTC; D gene: TRBD2; V gene: TRBV14; clone size: -; J gene: TRBJ2-5
CDR3 protein: CASTPRGVDGHGELFF; CDR3 DNA: TGTGCCAGCACCCCCCGGGGGGTCGATGGCCACGGGGAGCTGTTTTTT; D gene: -; V gene: TRBV21-1; clone size: -; J gene: TRBJ2-2
CDR3 protein: CASRGSGGFGELFF; CDR3 DNA: TGTGCCAGCAGAGGTAGCGGGGGGTTCGGGGAGCTGTTTTTT; D gene: TRBD2; V gene: TRBV7-3; clone size: -; J gene: TRBJ2-2
CDR3 protein: CASSPVVTGGNEQFF; CDR3 DNA: TGTGCCAGCTCACCCGTTGTTACAGGGGGCAATGAGCAGTTCTTC; D gene: TRBD1; V gene: TRBV18; clone size: -; J gene: TRBJ2-1
CDR3 protein: CASSLAPPTGELFF; CDR3 DNA: TGTGCCAGCAGTTTGGCCCCCCCGACCGGGGAGCTGTTTTTT; D gene: -; V gene: TRBV6-6; clone size: -; J gene: TRBJ2-2
CDR3 protein: CASRPTSGAPSEQFF; CDR3 DNA: TGTGCCAGCAGGCCTACTAGCGGGGCCCCCAGTGAGCAGTTCTTC; D gene: TRBD2; V gene: TRBV2; clone size: once; J gene: TRBJ2-1
CDR3 protein: CASSRGTGELFF; CDR3 DNA: TGTGCCAGCAGTCGGGGCACCGGGGAGCTGTTTTTT; D gene: -; V gene: TRBV28; clone size: -; J gene: TRBJ2-2
CDR3 protein: CASSLSRIPNTEAFF; CDR3 DNA: TGTGCCAGCAGCTTATCCAGGATCCCGAACACTGAAGCTTTCTTT; D gene: -; V gene: TRBV11-1; clone size: -; J gene: TRBJ1-1
CDR3 protein: CASSLGLAGRPDYEQYF; CDR3 DNA: TGTGCCAGCAGCTTAGGGTTAGCGGGGAGACCCGATTACGAGCAGTACTTC; D gene: TRBD2; V gene: TRBV7-2; clone size: -; J gene: TRBJ2-7
CDR3 protein: CASTGLAGGRNEQFF; CDR3 DNA: TGTGCCAGCACTGGACTAGCGGGGGGGCGGAATGAGCAGTTCTTC; D gene: TRBD2; V gene: TRBV18; clone size: -; J gene: TRBJ2-1
CDR3 protein: CATPGGGEETQYF; CDR3 DNA: TGTGCCACCCCTGGAGGGGGGGAAGAGACCCAGTACTTC; D gene: -; V gene: TRBV2; clone size: -; J gene: TRBJ2-5
CDR3 protein: CASSGGGTGVQPQHF; CDR3 DNA: TGTGCCAGCAGTGGGGGTGGGACAGGGGTTCAGCCCCAGCATTTT; D gene: TRBD1; V gene: TRBV28; clone size: -; J gene: TRBJ1-5
CDR3 protein: CASGDRFSNQPQHF; CDR3 DNA: TGTGCCAGCGGAGACAGGTTTAGCAATCAGCCCCAGCATTTT; D gene: -; V gene: TRBV6-1; clone size: few; J gene: TRBJ1-5
CDR3 protein: CAWSVVQAASDAFF; CDR3 DNA: TGTGCCTGGAGTGTCGTCCAGGCCGCCTCGGATGCTTTCTTT; D gene: -; V gene: TRBV30; clone size: -; J gene: TRBJ1-1
CDR3 protein: CAPQRRVHSTGGFRQPQHF; CDR3 DNA: TGCGCCCCTCAACGTCGGGTCCATTCGACAGGGGGATTTCGACAGCCCCAGCATTTT; D gene: TRBD1; V gene: TRBV4-1; clone size: -; J gene: TRBJ1-5
CDR3 protein: CASSSGLAGGLTDTQYF; CDR3 DNA: TGCGCCAGCAGCTCCGGACTAGCGGGGGGTCTGACAGATACGCAGTATTTT; D gene: TRBD2; V gene: TRBV5-1; clone size: -; J gene: TRBJ2-3
CDR3 protein: CASSDRAEAFF; CDR3 DNA: TGTGCCAGCAGTGATAGAGCTGAAGCTTTCTTT; D gene: -; V gene: TRBV25-1; clone size: few; J gene: TRBJ1-1
CDR3 protein: CASSSRGTDNQETQYF; CDR3 DNA: TGTGCCAGCAGCTCTCGCGGGACAGATAACCAAGAGACCCAGTACTTC; D gene: -; V gene: TRBV7-2; clone size: -; J gene: TRBJ2-5